This TCR beta chain was sequenced in a study of T cells after yellow fever vaccination. Study-wide points: Highly abundant clonotypes carried over from the bulk population could end up in FACS-sorted repertoires as contaminants.

The CDR3 length is 16 residues. Trimming left V 3 bases short and J 0 bases short, with 12 bases between. Template switching with 5'RACE generated the TCR cDNA and added a universal primer site and UMIs. From the 5' RACE reads, TCRdb called clonotypes with MiXCR, one entry per CDR3 protein. In the table there are more than 300,000 distinct CDR3 sequences, 6.8% of which are singletons. This clonotype was picked up many times. No antigen is known for it. The source is a man between 18 and 29 years old who received the YFV17D yellow fever vaccine. The source material was PBMCs, sampled about 49 days after the first yellow fever vaccination. This chain uses TRBV12-3 or TRBV12-4 with TRBJ1-3, with D uncertain. CDR3 residues: CASSFRPPYSGNTIYF. In DNA form, the CDR3 reads TGTGCCAGCAGTTTCAGGCCGCCCTACTCTGGAAACACCATATATTTT.